This TCR beta chain is from a study of human T cells and chemical hapten exposure. Looking at the study overall: Slight differences in pooled library volume were the main source of varying TCR yields across samples. Study-wide points: Among TCRs, those above 1 in 1000 frequency were unaffected by DPC sensitization.

CDR3 size: 15 residues. V was pared by 3 bases and J by 1 base, with 2 bases of the junction left unmatched. Germline V gene data show CDR1 as KGHDR and CDR2 as SFDVKD. Remarks on this clonotype: Its antigen remains unknown.

The starting material, unfractionated whole blood, was used for total RNA extraction. The library put unique molecular identifiers onto individual cDNA molecules. Original data processing: Counts of TCRs in each sample centred on a median of 95,638 and extended from around 24,000 to 710,000. TCRdb reprocessed the 5' RACE reads via MiXCR and lists one record per CDR3 protein. The V and J calls, along with clone size, are taken from TCRdb and not from the paper's own processing. Here the sample spans 110,000 or so distinct CDR3 sequences, more than 15% being singletons. This clonotype was obtained from a human donor in good health. The J gene is TRBJ2-3, the V gene TRBV24-1; 8 bases line up with TRBD1. CDR3 sequence reads: CATSDPGQGTDTQYF. CDR3 DNA: TGTGCCACCAGTGATCCGGGACAGGGCACAGATACGCAGTATTTT.